The sequence of this TCR beta chain was determined in a study of Ad26.COV2.S vaccination and SARS-CoV-2 variants. Whole-study findings and limits: Vaccinees reportedly had broad spike-specific CD8+ and CD4+ T cell responses.

Turning to this clone: Antigen: not known.

The protocol was immunoSEQ multiplex PCR, while the TCRdb copy is restricted to in-frame clones and leaves out a portion. The profile covers some 460,000 clones, with 89% appearing a single time and under 2% taken by the ten largest. The V end lost 4 bases, the J end lost 4 bases, and 17 bases lay between the germline ends. CDR1 and CDR2 from the germline V gene are MDHEN and SYDVKM. CDR3 size: 16 residues. Treatment of the sample: around 19 received Ad26.COV2.S at low or high dose, single or two shots; about 5 received placebo; per-sample allocation not given. The investigators took samples on day 63 after the first vaccine or placebo injection.

The chain couples TRBV28 to TRBJ1-5; D not resolved. The clonotype originates from a person between 18 and 59 years old who received the Ad26.COV2.S COVID-19 vaccine or a placebo. The source was peripheral blood, collected in a trial of Ad26.COV2.S vaccine versus placebo. The CDR3 loop reads CASSWPDPVGNQPQHF. In nucleotides, the CDR3 is TGTGCCAGCAGTTGGCCCGATCCCGTCGGAAATCAGCCCCAGCATTTT.